This TCR beta chain stems from a study of blood T cell repertoires in COVID-19. The CDR3 extends over 16 amino acids. Germline V gene sequence: CDR1 SGHRS, CDR2 YFSETQ. The J segment lost 7 bases and the V segment lost 10 bases, leaving 22 bases of the junction unmatched. Per the study methods: By means of reference gene primer amplification, nucleated cell counts were estimated. Method: immunoSEQ multiplex PCR; TCRdb's copy keeps in-frame clones and lacks some. D and trimming were read from the DNA, whereas the V and J calls and clone size are those reported in that table. The sample holds more than 85,000 clones, around 74% seen once.

The chain uses TRBV5-1 and TRBJ2-7; 8 bases map to TRBD2. Sequencing input: peripheral blood. This receptor was obtained from a woman in her sixties or seventies with acute or convalescent COVID-19. The CDR3 loop reads CAWLSGGVGRGGEQYF. The CDR3 region has the DNA TGCGCCTGGTTGAGCGGTGGGGTGGGCCGGGGGGGGGAGCAGTACTTC.